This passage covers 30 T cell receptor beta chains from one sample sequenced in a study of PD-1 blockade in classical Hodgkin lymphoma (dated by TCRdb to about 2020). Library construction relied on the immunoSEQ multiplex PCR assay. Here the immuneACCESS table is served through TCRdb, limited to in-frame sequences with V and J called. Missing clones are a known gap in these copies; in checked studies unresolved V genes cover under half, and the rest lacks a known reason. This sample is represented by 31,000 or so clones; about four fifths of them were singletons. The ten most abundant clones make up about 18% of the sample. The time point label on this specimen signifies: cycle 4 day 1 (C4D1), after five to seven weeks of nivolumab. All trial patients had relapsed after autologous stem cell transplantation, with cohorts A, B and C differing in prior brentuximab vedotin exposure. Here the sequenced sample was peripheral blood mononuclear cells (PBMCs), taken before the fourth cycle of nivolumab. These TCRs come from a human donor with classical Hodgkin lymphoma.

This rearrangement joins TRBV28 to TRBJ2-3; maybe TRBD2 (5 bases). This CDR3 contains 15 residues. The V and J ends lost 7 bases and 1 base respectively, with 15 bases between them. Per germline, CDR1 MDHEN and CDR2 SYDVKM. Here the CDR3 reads CASKRRQGRTDTQYF. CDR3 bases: TGTGCCAGCAAAAGGAGGCAAGGACGCACAGATACGCAGTATTTT.

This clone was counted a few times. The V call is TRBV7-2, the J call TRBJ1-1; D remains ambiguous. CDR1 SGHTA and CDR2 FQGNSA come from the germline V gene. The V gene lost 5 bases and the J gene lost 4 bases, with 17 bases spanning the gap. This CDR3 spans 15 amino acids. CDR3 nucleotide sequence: TGTGCCAGCAGCCCCGGCAGTGGAGGGATCACTGAAGCTTTCTTT. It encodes CASSPGSGGITEAFF.

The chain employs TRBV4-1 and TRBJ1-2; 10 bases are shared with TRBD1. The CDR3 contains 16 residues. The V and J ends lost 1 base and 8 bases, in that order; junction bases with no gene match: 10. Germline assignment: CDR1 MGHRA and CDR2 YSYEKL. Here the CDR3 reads CASSQGAGQGLRGYTF. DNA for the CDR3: TGCGCCAGCAGCCAAGGGGCGGGACAGGGGCTCAGGGGCTACACCTTC.

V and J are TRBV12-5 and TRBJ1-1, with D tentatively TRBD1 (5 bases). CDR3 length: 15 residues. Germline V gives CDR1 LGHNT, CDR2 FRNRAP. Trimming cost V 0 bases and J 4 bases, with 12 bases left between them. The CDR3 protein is CASGLVGGTGTEAFF. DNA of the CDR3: TGTGCTAGTGGTTTGGTAGGAGGGACGGGCACTGAAGCTTTCTTT.

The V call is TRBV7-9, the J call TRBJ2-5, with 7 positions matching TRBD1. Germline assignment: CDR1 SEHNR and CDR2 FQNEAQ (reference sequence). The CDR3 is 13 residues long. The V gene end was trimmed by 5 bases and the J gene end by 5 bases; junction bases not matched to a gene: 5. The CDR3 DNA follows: TGTGCCAGCAGCACCAGAGGGGGCGAGACCCAGTACTTC. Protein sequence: CASSTRGGETQYF.

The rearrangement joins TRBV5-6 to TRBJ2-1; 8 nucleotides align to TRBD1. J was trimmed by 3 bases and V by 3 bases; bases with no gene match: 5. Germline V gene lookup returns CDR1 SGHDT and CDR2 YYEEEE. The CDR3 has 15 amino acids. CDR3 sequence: CASSYSGQVYNEQFF. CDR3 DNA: TGTGCCAGCAGCTACTCGGGACAGGTCTACAATGAGCAGTTCTTC. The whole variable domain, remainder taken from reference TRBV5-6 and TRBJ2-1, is DAGVTQSPTHLIKTRGQQVTLRCSPKSGHDTVSWYQQALGQGPQFIFQYYEEEERQRGNFPDRFSGHQFPNYSSELNVNALLLGDSALYLCASSYSGQVYNEQFFGPGTRLTVL.

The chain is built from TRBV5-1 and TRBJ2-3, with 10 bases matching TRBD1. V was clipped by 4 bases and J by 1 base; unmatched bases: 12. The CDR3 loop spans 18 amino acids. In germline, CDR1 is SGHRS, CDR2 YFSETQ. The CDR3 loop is CASSPGDRGRVGTDTQYF. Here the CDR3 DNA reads TGCGCCAGCAGCCCCGGGGACAGGGGAAGAGTTGGCACAGATACGCAGTATTTT.

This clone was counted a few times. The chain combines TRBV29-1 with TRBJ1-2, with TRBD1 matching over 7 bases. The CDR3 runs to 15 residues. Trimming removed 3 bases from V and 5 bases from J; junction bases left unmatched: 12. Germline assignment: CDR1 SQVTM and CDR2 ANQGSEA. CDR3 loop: CSVDGQGVGLYGYTF. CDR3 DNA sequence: TGCAGCGTTGACGGCCAGGGGGTCGGATTATATGGCTACACCTTC.

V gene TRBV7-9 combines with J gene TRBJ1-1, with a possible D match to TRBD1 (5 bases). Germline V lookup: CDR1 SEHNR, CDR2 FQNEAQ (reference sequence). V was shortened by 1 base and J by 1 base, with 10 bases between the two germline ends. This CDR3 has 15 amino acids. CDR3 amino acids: CASSLDGTQNTEAFF. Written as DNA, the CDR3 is TGTGCCAGCAGCTTAGATGGGACCCAGAACACTGAAGCTTTCTTT.

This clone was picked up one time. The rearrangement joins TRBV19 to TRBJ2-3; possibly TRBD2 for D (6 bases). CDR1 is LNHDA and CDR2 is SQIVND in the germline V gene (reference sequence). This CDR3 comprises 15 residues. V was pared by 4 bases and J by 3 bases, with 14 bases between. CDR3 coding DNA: TGTGCCAGTAGTACCGCAGCGACTAGTACAGATACGCAGTATTTT. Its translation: CASSTAATSTDTQYF.

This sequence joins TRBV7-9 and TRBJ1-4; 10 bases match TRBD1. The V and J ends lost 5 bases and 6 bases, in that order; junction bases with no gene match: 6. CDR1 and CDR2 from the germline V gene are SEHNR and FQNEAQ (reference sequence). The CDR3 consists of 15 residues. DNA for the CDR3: TGTGCCAGCAGCGTGCCGACAGGGGGCCATGAAAAACTGTTTTTT. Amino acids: CASSVPTGGHEKLFF.

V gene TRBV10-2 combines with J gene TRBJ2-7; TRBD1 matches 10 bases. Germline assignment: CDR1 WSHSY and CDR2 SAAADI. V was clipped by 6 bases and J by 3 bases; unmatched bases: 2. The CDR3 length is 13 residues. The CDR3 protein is CASRDRGIYEQYV. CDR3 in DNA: TGCGCCAGCAGGGACAGGGGGATCTACGAGCAGTACGTC.

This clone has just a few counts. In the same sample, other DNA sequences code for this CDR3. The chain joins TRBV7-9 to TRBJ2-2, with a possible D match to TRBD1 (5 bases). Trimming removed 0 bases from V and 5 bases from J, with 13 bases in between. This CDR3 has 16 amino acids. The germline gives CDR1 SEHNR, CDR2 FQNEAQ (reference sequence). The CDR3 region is CASSLAQGRGTGELFF. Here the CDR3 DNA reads TGTGCCAGCAGCTTAGCGCAGGGAAGGGGTACCGGGGAGCTGTTTTTT.

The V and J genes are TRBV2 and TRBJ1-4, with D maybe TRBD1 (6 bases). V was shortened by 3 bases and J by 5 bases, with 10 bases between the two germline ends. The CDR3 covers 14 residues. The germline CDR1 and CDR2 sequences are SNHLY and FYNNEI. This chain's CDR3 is CASSEGRGNEKLFF. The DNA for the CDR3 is TGTGCCAGCAGTGAGGGCAGGGGAAATGAAAAACTGTTTTTT.

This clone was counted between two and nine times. CDR3 loop: CASSLATISNQPQHF. Written as DNA, the CDR3 is TGTGCCAGTAGTTTGGCTACTATTAGCAATCAGCCCCAGCATTTT. The chain carries TRBV19 and TRBJ1-5; D call uncertain. Germline V gene lookup returns CDR1 LNHDA and CDR2 SQIVND (reference sequence). The germline V and J ends were trimmed by 5 bases and 0 bases, with 11 bases remaining between them. The CDR3 totals 15 residues.

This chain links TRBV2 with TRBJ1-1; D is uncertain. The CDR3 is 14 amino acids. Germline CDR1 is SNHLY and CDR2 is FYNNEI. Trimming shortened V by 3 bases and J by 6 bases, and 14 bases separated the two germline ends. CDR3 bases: TGTGCCAGCAGTGAGGAAATGGTCGGGGCTGAAGCTTTCTTT. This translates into CASSEEMVGAEAFF.

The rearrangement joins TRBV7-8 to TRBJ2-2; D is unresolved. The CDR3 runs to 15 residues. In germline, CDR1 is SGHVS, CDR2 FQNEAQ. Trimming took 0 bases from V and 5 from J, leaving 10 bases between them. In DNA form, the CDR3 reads TGTGCCAGCAGCTTAGCCAGGTTCATGACCGGGGAGCTGTTTTTT. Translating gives CASSLARFMTGELFF.

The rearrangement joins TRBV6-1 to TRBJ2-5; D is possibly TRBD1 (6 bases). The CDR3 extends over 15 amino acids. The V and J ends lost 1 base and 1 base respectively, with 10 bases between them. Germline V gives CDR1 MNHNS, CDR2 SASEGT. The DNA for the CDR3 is TGTGCCAGCAGTGAAGTACAGGGTTTCCAAGAGACCCAGTACTTC. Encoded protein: CASSEVQGFQETQYF.

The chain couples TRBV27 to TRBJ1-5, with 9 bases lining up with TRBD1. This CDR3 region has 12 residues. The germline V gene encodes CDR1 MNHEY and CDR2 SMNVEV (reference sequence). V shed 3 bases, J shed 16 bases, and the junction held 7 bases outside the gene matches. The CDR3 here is CASSFLGQGLHF. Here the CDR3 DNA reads TGTGCCAGCAGTTTCCTAGGACAGGGGCTCCATTTT.

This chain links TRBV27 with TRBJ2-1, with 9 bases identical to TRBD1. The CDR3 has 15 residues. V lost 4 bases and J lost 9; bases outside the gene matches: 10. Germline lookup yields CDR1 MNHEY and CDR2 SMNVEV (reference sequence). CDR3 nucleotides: TGTGCCAGCAGTTATCCGCGGACAGGGGCGGGTGAGCAGTTCTTC. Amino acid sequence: CASSYPRTGAGEQFF.

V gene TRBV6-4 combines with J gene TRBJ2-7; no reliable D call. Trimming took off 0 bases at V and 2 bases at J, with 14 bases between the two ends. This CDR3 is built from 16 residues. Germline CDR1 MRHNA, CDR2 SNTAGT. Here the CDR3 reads CASSDSSRPETYEQYV. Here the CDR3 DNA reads TGTGCCAGCAGTGACTCGAGCAGACCCGAAACCTACGAGCAGTACGTC.

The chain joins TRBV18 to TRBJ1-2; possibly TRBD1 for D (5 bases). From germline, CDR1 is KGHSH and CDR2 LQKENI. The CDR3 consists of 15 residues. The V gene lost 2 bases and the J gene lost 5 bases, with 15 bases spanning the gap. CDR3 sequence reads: CASSPYRGPSYGYTF. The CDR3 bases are TGTGCCAGCTCACCATATAGGGGTCCATCGTATGGCTACACCTTC. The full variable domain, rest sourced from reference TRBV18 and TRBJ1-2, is NAGVMQNPRHLVRRRGQEARLRCSPMKGHSHVYWYRQLPEEGLKFMVYLQKENIIDESGMPKERFSAEFPKEGPSILRIQQVVRGDSAAYFCASSPYRGPSYGYTFGSGTRLTVV.

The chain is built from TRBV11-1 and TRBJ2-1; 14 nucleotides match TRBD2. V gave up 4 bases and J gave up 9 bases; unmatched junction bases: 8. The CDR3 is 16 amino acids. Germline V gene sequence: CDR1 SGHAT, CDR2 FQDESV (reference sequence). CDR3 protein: CASSSTGTSGSAEQFF. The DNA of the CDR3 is TGTGCCAGCAGCTCGACCGGGACTAGCGGGAGTGCTGAGCAGTTCTTC. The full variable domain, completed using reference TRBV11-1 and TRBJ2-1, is EAEVAQSPRYKITEKSQAVAFWCDPISGHATLYWYRQILGQGPELLVQFQDESVVDDSQLPKDRFSAERLKGVDSTLKIQPAELGDSAMYLCASSSTGTSGSAEQFFGPGTRLTVL.

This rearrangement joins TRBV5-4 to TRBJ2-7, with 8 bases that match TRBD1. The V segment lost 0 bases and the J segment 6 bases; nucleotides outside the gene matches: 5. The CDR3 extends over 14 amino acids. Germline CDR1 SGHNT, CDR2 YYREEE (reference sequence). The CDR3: CASSLDPGTGEQYF. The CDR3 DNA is TGTGCCAGCAGCTTGGATCCCGGGACAGGCGAGCAGTACTTC.

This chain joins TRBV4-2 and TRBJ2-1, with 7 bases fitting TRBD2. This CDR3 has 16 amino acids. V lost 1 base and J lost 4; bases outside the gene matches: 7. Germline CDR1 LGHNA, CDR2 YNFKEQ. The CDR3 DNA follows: TGTGCCAGCAGCCAAGGGTCTGCGGGAGCTTACAATGAGCAGTTCTTC. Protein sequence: CASSQGSAGAYNEQFF.

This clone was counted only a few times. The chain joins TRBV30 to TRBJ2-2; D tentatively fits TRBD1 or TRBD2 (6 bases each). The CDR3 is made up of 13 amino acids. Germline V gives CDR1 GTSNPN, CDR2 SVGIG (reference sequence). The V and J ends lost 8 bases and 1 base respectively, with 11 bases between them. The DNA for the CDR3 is TGTGCCCGGGGGCGGGGGAACACCGGGGAGCTGTTTTTT. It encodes CARGRGNTGELFF.

The CDR3 bases are TGTGCCAGCAGCCCCCAGGCCCCCGCTAATGAAAAACTGTTTTTT. Its protein product is CASSPQAPANEKLFF. The genes are TRBV7-2 and TRBJ1-4, with unresolved D. V was pared by 5 bases and J by 3 bases, with 13 bases between. CDR3 length: 15 amino acids. The V gene's germline CDR1 is SGHTA and CDR2 FQGNSA.

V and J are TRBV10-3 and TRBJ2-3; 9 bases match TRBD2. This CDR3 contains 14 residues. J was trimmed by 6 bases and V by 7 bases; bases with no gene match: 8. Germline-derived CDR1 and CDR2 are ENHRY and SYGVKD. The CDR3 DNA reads TGTGCCATCAAGGCGGCTAGCGGGACGGATACGCAGTATTTT. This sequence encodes CAIKAASGTDTQYF.

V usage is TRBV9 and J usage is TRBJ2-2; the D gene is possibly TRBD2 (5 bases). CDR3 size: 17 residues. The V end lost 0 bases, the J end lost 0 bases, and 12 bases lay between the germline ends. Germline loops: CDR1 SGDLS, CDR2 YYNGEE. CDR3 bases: TGTGCCAGCAGCGTAGCTCGGCTAGCAGCGAACACCGGGGAGCTGTTTTTT. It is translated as CASSVARLAANTGELFF.

The CDR3 region has the DNA TGCAGCGTTGAAAAGCCTGGGACAGGGGGCATCATTCAGTACTTC. It is translated as CSVEKPGTGGIIQYF. The chain has TRBV29-1 and TRBJ2-4, with 12 nucleotides matching TRBD1. The V and J ends lost 2 bases and 9 bases, in that order; junction bases with no gene match: 8. The germline gives CDR1 SQVTM, CDR2 ANQGSEA. The CDR3 runs 15 residues.